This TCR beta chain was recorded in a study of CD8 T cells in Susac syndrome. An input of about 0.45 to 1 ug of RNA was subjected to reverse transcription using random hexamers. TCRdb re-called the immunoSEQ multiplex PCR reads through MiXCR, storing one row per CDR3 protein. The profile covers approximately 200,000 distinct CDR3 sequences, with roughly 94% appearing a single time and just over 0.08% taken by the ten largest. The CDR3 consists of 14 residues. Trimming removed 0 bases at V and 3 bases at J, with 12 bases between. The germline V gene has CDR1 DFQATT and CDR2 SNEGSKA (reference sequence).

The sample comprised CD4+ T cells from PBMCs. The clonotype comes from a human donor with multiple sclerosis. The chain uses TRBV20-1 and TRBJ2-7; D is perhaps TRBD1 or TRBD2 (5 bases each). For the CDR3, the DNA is TGCAGTGCTAGAGAAGCAGGGACGGGCTACGAGCAGTACTTC. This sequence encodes CSAREAGTGYEQYF.